This T cell receptor beta chain appears in the sequencing data of a study of robustness of blood B and T cell sequencing (dated by TCRdb to the late 2010s). Notes on the research overall: The study aimed to determine how much peripheral blood is needed to reliably characterize an individual's TCRbeta and IgG repertoires. In each of the roughly 9 independently drawn blood samples, both the TCRbeta and the IgG repertoires were quantified. As technical replicates, two replicate TCRbeta cDNA libraries were prepared from one shared RNA pool derived from a single 10 ml draw. Findings and caveats that apply to the study as a whole: When 3 or 4 tubes (about 27-45 ml blood) were combined, saturation was approached in coverage of the top 10,000 TCRbeta clonotypes. Evidence of cross-contamination, likely caused by batch processing, was seen in one pair of TCRbeta libraries, and the UMI-sequence pairs shared between the two libraries were removed. No improvement in the overlap of rare TCRbeta clonotypes was observed when tubes were pooled, implying that much larger blood volumes would be needed for rare TCRbeta clonotypes to be captured. Every single 10 ml sample contained the 1,000 most abundant TCRbeta clonotypes from the pooled draws. Between the technical replicate libraries, 94.8% of the top 10,000 TCRbeta clonotypes in one library were also present in the other library. EDTA tubes required immediate fractionation, limiting use in multi-site collections. The TCRbeta rarefaction curves did not fully level off, which suggests either under-sequencing or many low-abundance clonotypes.

Taken from cysteine to phenylalanine, the CDR3 has 14 residues. Of the read, only the CDR3 DNA is kept; its 42 bases are in frame from base 1. The V and J ends are trimmed by 6 bases and 2 bases, leaving 12 bases between them. Taken from the germline V gene (reference sequence), the CDR1 and CDR2 loops are WNHNN and SYGVQD. Concerning this clonotype: Its antigen is currently not known. No clone much larger than this one lies a single base away; base qualities are absent.

TCRbeta repertoires were measured from mRNA instead of genomic DNA, an approach that captures expressed receptors. Buffy coat leukocytes were collected into Trizol, and RNA was extracted with the Direct-zol RNA MiniPrep Plus kit without cell sorting. To separate plasma, buffy coat and red blood cells, EDTA blood tubes were immediately centrifuged at 4 degrees C. The protocol used for the library was PCR. These reads were obtained on an Illumina MiSeq. SMARTScribe reverse transcriptase and a 5' template-switch oligo, by which a universal priming site was added, were used for cDNA synthesis. Each cDNA molecule was tagged by a 12-nucleotide random unique molecular identifier (UMI) carried on the template-switch oligo. During reverse transcription, TCRbeta transcripts were targeted using chain-specific reverse primers. Uracil DNA glycosylase treatment was used to remove residual template-switch adapters, and a Qiagen MinElute kit was used to purify the cDNA. The first PCR used KAPA HiFi HotStart ReadyMix for about 20 cycles, split across four 50 ul reactions with step-out primers. Before any further amplification, the products of the first-round PCR were gel-purified. Illumina Nextera adapters were attached in a second approximately 8-cycle PCR, after which libraries were purified and pooled. A 50-nucleotide 5' read captured the UMI barcode for each TCRbeta molecule. The authors' pipeline ran thus. The MIGEC toolkit was used to group reads by UMI into consensus reads. PEAR was used to merge forward and reverse consensus reads, producing the final reads. Identical UMI-sequence pairs shared across libraries were treated as cross-sample contamination and removed by a custom decontamination script. V(D)J assignment and CDR3 extraction were performed with MIGMAP, a wrapper around IgBLAST. TCR clonotypes were defined by identical V gene, J gene and CDR3 amino acid sequence; CDR1 and CDR2 were not sequenced. TCRdb reprocessing: public reads trimmed at Q25 with fastp, clones called with MiXCR, in-frame beta chains kept. Here each entry gathers all rows of one CDR3 protein and keeps the most common genes and DNA. The V and J calls here are based on TCRdb, not the publication. The sample records about 1,600 distinct CDR3 sequences, approximately 49% of which are singletons. The ten biggest clones cover about 36% of the sample.

Sample: peripheral blood. The rearranged chain carries TRBV10-1 and TRBJ2-3, with no confidently assigned D gene. The receptor comes from a human donor in good health. Here is the DNA: TGCGCCAGCAGCCTCGAGAGATTCACAGATACGCAGTATTTT. The resulting protein is CASSLERFTDTQYF.